The 11 T cell receptor beta chains listed next were all sequenced from one sample in a study of regulatory T cells in long-lasting Graves disease. The time point here: newly diagnosed GD, antithyroid drugs for less than 3 months. RNA isolated from PBMCs was used to make the TCR library. Building of the TCR beta libraries involved iRepertoire HTBI primers and Arm-PCR of CDR3 regions. TCRdb used MiXCR to reprocess the multiplex PCR reads, holding one entry per CDR3 protein. The sample records about 420,000 distinct CDR3 sequences, about 16% being singletons. These sequences were also reported in another study, on T cells in Graves' hyperthyroidism and ophthalmopathy.

Sequenced material: peripheral blood mononuclear cells (PBMCs), taken at new diagnosis, from a patient treated with antithyroid drugs. The receptors come from a woman aged 18 to 35 with Graves disease.

The chain has TRBV9 and TRBJ1-2; D perhaps matches TRBD1 (6 bases). Germline loops: CDR1 SGDLS, CDR2 YYNGEE. The CDR3 has 14 amino acids. V lost 0 bases to trimming and J lost 6 bases, with 12 bases between them. CDR3 bases: TGTGCCAGCAGCGTAGCCCCAGGGGCCGATGGCTACACCTTC. Protein: CASSVAPGADGYTF.

This clonotype was detected many times. This chain uses TRBV18 with TRBJ1-2; 9 nucleotides line up with TRBD1. Germline V gene lookup returns CDR1 KGHSH and CDR2 LQKENI. The V segment lost 3 bases and the J segment 4 bases; nucleotides outside the gene matches: 3. The CDR3 runs 14 residues. CDR3 nucleotide sequence: TGTGCCAGCTCACCGCCGGGACAGGGCTATGGCTACACCTTC. This sequence encodes CASSPPGQGYGYTF.

This clonotype has ten or more counts. The chain is built from TRBV20-1 and TRBJ2-1; D is uncertain. Germline CDR1 is DFQATT and CDR2 is SNEGSKA (reference sequence). Trimming took 3 bases from V and 3 from J, leaving 3 bases between them. The CDR3 sequence is 11 residues long. This CDR3 reads CSARDYNEQFF. CDR3 nucleotides: TGCAGTGCTAGGGACTACAATGAGCAGTTCTTC.

This clonotype was seen many times. J is TRBJ2-7 and V is TRBV2; TRBD2 aligns across 15 bases. Germline V gives CDR1 SNHLY, CDR2 FYNNEI. The CDR3 extends over 15 amino acids. After removal of 6 bases from V and 4 bases from J, the junction contained 4 bases not matched to a gene. CDR3 protein: CASSRGLAGGYEQYF. CDR3 sequence (DNA): TGTGCCAGCAGCCGCGGACTAGCGGGAGGGTACGAGCAGTACTTC.

This clonotype was detected ten times or more. The chain is built from TRBV28 and TRBJ2-3, with 11 nucleotides matching TRBD1. CDR3 length: 22 residues. In germline, CDR1 is MDHEN, CDR2 SYDVKM. With V trimmed by 6 bases and J by 2 bases, 25 bases remained unmatched. The CDR3 DNA sequence: TGTGCCAGCAGCCATTCGAGGGGGACAGGGGGATCTATGCTACTTGTCACAGATACGCAGTATTTT. The encoded protein is CASSHSRGTGGSMLLVTDTQYF.

The chain employs TRBV7-9 and TRBJ2-5; D uncertain. The CDR3 runs to 12 residues. Germline V gene lookup returns CDR1 SEHNR and CDR2 FQNEAQ (reference sequence). V was trimmed by 1 base and J by 3 bases, leaving 3 bases between them. The CDR3 is CASSLDEETQYF. CDR3 nucleotide sequence: TGTGCCAGCAGCTTAGATGAAGAGACCCAGTACTTC.

This clonotype was counted a few times. With a much larger clone just one base away, this may be a read error. V gene TRBV28 combines with J gene TRBJ1-1; D uncertain. Germline V lookup: CDR1 MDHEN, CDR2 SYDVKM. The CDR3 totals 11 residues. V was trimmed by 10 bases and J by 1 base, leaving 7 bases between them. CDR3 residues: CATTTNTEAFF. For the CDR3, the DNA is TGTGCCACCACAACGAACACTGAAGCTTTCTTT.

This clonotype was recorded only once. The V gene is TRBV5-1, the J gene TRBJ2-1; TRBD2 matches 8 bases. V trimming: 0 bases; J trimming: 14 bases; junction bases outside the gene matches: 13. The CDR3 covers 15 residues. In germline, CDR1 is SGHRS, CDR2 YFSETQ. CDR3 in amino acids: CASSLATTSVHAEFF. CDR3 coding DNA: TGCGCCAGCAGCTTGGCCACGACTAGCGTCCACGCGGAGTTCTTC.

As to this clonotype: It may be a read error: a sequence one base away is much more abundant. This chain uses TRBV6-2 or TRBV6-3 with TRBJ2-1; 7 bases match TRBD1. The CDR3 totals 15 residues. Germline values: CDR1 MNHEY, CDR2 SVGEGT. V gave up 6 bases and J gave up 10 bases; unmatched junction bases: 15. The CDR3 protein is CASSPPGQVAYEQFF. The CDR3 region has the DNA TGTGCCAGCAGCCCACCAGGACAGGTAGCCTACGAGCAGTTCTTC.

A remark on this clonotype: A much larger clonotype is one base distant, so this may be a read error. The chain uses TRBV18 and TRBJ2-1; D is unresolved. Germline V gene sequence: CDR1 KGHSH, CDR2 LQKENI. The CDR3 totals 15 residues. CDR3 sequence (DNA): TGTGCCAGCTCACCACCGGGAATTCTAGACAATGAGCAGTCCTTC. Translating gives CASSPPGILDNEQSF.

This clonotype was seen a handful of times. The genes are TRBV6-1 and TRBJ2-7; possibly TRBD1 for D (6 bases). Germline CDR1 and CDR2: MNHNS and SASEGT. CDR3 length: 17 residues. V was cut by 7 bases and J by 3 bases, with 25 bases left in between. This CDR3 reads CASTPTGIFEFGYEQYF. CDR3 nucleotide sequence: TGTGCCAGCACTCCGACAGGTATTTTCGAGTTTGGCTACGAGCAGTACTTC.